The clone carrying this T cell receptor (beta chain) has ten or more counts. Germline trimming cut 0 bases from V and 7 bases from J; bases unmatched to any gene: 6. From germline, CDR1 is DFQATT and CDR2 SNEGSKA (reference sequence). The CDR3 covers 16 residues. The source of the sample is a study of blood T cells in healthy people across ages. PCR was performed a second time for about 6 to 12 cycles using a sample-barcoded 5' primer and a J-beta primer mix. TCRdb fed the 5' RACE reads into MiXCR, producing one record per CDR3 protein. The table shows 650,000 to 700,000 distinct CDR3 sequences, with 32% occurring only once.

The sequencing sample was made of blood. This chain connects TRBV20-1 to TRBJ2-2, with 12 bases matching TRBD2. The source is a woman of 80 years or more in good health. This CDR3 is CSARDLAGGLGGELFF. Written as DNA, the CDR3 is TGCAGTGCTAGAGATCTAGCGGGGGGGCTTGGCGGGGAGCTGTTTTTT.